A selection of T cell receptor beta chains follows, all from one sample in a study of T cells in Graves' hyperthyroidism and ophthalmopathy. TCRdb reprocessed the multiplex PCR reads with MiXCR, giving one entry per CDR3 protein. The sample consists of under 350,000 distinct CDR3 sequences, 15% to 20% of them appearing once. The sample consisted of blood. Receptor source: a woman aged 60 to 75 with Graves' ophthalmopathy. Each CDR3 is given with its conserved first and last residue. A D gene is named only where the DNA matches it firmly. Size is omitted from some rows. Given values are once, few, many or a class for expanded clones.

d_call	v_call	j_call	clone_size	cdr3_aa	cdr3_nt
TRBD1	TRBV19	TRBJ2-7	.	CASSKTGLYEQYF	TGTGCCAGTAGTAAGACAGGGTTGTACGAGCAGTACTTC
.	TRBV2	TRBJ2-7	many	CASSETYEQYF	TGTGCCAGCTCCGAGACCTACGAGCAGTACTTC
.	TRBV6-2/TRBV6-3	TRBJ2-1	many	CASSSLGTPSEQFF	TGTGCCAGCAGTTCCCTCGGGACCCCCTCCGAGCAGTTCTTC
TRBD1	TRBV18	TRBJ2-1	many	CASSPPRDRVGNEQFF	TGTGCCAGCTCACCACCCCGGGACAGGGTGGGCAATGAGCAGTTCTTC
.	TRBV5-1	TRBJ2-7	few	CASSMTGSGTYEQYF	TGCGCCAGCAGCATGACAGGATCTGGCACCTACGAGCAGTACTTC
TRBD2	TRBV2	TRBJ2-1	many	CASRKEWGGDNEQFF	TGTGCCAGCAGAAAGGAGTGGGGGGGGGACAATGAGCAGTTCTTC
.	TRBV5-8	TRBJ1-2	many	CASSLVQDGNYGYTF	TGTGCCAGCAGCCTCGTCCAGGACGGCAACTATGGCTACACCTTC
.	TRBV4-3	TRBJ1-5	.	CASSQTPSNQPQHF	TGCGCCAGCAGCCAAACACCTAGCAATCAGCCCCAGCATTTT
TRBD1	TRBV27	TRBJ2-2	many	CASKGRQGYTGELFF	TGTGCCAGCAAAGGGAGACAGGGATACACCGGGGAGCTGTTTTTT
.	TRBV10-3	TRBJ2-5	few	CAISPSGGQETQYF	TGTGCCATCAGTCCCTCAGGAGGGCAAGAGACCCAGTACTTC
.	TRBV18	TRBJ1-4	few	CASSPQSNEKLFF	TGTGCCAGCTCACCACAGAGTAATGAAAAACTGTTTTTT
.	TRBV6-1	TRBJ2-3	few	CASSGTYHTDTQYF	TGTGCCAGCAGTGGCACCTACCACACAGATACGCAGTATTTT
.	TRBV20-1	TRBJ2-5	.	CSAPVGSYQETQYF	TGCAGTGCCCCCGTTGGGAGCTACCAAGAGACCCAGTACTTC
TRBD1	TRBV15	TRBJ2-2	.	CATRDRVNTGELFF	TGTGCCACCAGAGACAGGGTGAACACCGGGGAGCTGTTTTTT
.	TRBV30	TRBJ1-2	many	CAWSVSPTSDYGYTF	TGTGCCTGGAGTGTGTCGCCGACGAGTGACTATGGCTACACCTTC
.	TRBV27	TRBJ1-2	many	CASSRRAGLYGYTF	TGTGCCAGCAGCCGGCGGGCAGGGCTTTATGGCTACACCTTC
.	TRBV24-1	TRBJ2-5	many	CATSDFRRGNQETQYF	TGTGCCACCAGTGATTTCCGGAGGGGGAACCAAGAGACCCAGTACTTC
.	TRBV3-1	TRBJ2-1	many	CASSQDLASSYNEQFF	TGTGCCAGCAGCCAAGATCTCGCGAGCTCCTACAATGAGCAGTTCTTC
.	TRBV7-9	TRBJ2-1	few	CASSLVGAPYNEQFF	TGTGCCAGCAGCTTAGTGGGGGCCCCCTACAATGAGCAGTTCTTC
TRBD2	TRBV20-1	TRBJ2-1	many	CSARDGRDNEQFF	TGCAGTGCTAGAGATGGGAGGGACAATGAGCAGTTCTTC
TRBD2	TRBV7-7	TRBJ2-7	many	CASSVGSGRAGEQYF	TGTGCCAGCAGCGTGGGTAGCGGGAGGGCGGGCGAGCAGTACTTC
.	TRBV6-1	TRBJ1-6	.	CASRIQGLNSPLHF	TGTGCCAGCAGGATACAGGGTCTCAATTCACCCCTCCACTTT
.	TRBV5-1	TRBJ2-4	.	CASSQDYRIQYF	TGCGCCAGCAGCCAAGACTACAGGATTCAGTACTTC
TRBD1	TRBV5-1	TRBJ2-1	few	CASSRGTGGNEQFF	TGCGCCAGCAGCAGGGGGACAGGGGGCAATGAGCAGTTCTTC
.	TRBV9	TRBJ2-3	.	CASSSRDFSTDTQYF	TGTGCCAGCAGCTCCCGGGACTTCAGCACAGATACGCAGTATTTT
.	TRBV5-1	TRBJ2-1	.	CASSLYSASNEQFF	TGCGCCAGCAGCTTGTACTCAGCGTCCAATGAGCAGTTCTTC
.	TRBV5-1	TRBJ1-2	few	CASSLQGVGVGYTF	TGCGCCAGCAGCCTGCAAGGGGTGGGGGTAGGCTACACCTTC
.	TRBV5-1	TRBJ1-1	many	CASSPAGGNTEAFF	TGCGCCAGCAGCCCGGCGGGGGGGAACACTGAAGCTTTCTTT
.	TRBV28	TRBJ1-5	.	CAIPGAPNQPQHF	TGTGCCATCCCCGGGGCGCCCAATCAGCCCCAGCATTTT
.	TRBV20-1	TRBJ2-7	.	CSASRQAGDEQYF	TGCAGTGCTAGCAGGCAGGCCGGCGACGAGCAGTACTTC
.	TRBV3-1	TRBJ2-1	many	CASSQEGGPNEQFF	TGTGCCAGCAGCCAAGAAGGGGGACCAAATGAGCAGTTCTTC
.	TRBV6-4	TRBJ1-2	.	CASRPGPSNYGYTF	TGTGCCAGTAGACCGGGACCCTCGAACTATGGCTACACCTTC
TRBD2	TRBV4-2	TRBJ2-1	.	CASSLALAGANEQFF	TGTGCCAGCAGCTTAGCCCTAGCGGGAGCAAATGAGCAGTTCTTC
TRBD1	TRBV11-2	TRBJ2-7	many	CASSLDWTGSGEQYF	TGTGCCAGCAGCTTAGATTGGACAGGGTCGGGCGAGCAGTACTTC
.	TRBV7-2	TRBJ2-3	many	CASSLGLTRSTDTQYF	TGTGCCAGCAGCTTAGGACTGACACGGAGCACAGATACGCAGTATTTT
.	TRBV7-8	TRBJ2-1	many	CASSIRTGNEQFF	TGTGCCAGCAGCATTAGGACTGGGAATGAGCAGTTCTTC
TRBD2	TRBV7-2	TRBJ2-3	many	CASSLQGGGDTQYF	TGTGCCAGCAGCTTACAGGGCGGGGGAGATACGCAGTATTTT
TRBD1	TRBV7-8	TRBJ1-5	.	CASSLADRGYVQPQHF	TGTGCCAGCAGCTTAGCGGACAGGGGGTATGTTCAGCCCCAGCATTTT
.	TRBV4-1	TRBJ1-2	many	CASSQGTHLNYGYTF	TGCGCCAGCAGCCAAGGGACCCACTTGAACTATGGCTACACCTTC
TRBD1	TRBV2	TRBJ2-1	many	CASSGQGQGWNEQFF	TGTGCCAGCAGTGGACAAGGACAGGGGTGGAATGAGCAGTTCTTC
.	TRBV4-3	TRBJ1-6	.	CASSQLRGPLHF	TGCGCCAGCAGCCAACTAAGGGGACCCCTCCACTTT
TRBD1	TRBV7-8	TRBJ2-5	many	CASSLPTGGSGETQYF	TGTGCCAGCAGCTTGCCGACAGGGGGCTCGGGGGAGACCCAGTACTTC
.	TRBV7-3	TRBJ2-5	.	CASSLTGGRETQYF	TGTGCCAGCAGTCTGACAGGAGGACGAGAGACCCAGTACTTC
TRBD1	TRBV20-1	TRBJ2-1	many	CSARNYRGASYNEQFF	TGCAGTGCTAGGAATTACAGGGGCGCCTCCTACAATGAGCAGTTCTTC
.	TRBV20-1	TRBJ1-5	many	CSAREPQGEQPQHF	TGCAGTGCTAGAGAGCCACAGGGTGAGCAGCCCCAGCATTTT
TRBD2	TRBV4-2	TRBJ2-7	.	CASSQDPSGSYEQCF	TGTGCCAGCAGCCAAGATCCGAGCGGGAGCTACGAGCAGTGCTTC
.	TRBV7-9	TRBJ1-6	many	CASSLENSPLHF	TGTGCCAGCAGCTTAGAAAATTCACCCCTCCACTTT
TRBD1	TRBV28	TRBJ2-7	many	CASSRDRLPYEQYF	TGTGCCAGCAGCCGGGACAGACTTCCCTACGAGCAGTACTTC
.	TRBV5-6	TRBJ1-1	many	CASSFMRVGHTEAFF	TGTGCCAGCAGCTTCATGAGGGTGGGACACACTGAAGCTTTCTTT
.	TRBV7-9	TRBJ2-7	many	CASGPLSSIYEQYF	TGTGCCAGCGGCCCTCTATCCTCGATATACGAGCAGTACTTC
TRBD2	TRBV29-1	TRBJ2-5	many	CSAWTSGRADSETQYF	TGCAGCGCCTGGACTAGCGGGAGGGCCGACTCAGAGACCCAGTACTTC
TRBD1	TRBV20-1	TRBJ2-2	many	CSAVDRRVSRELFF	TGCAGTGCTGTGGACAGGCGCGTCTCCCGGGAGCTGTTTTTT
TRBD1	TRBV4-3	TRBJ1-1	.	CASSSGGRTGAFF	TGCGCCAGCAGCTCAGGGGGCAGGACTGGAGCTTTCTTT
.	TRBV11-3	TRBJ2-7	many	CASSLARGEQYF	TGTGCCAGCAGCTTAGCTCGGGGGGAGCAGTACTTC
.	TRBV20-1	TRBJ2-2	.	CSARPNTGELFF	TGCAGTGCTAGACCCAACACCGGGGAGCTGTTTTTT